The sequence of this T cell receptor beta chain was determined in a study of low-dose radiotherapy and immunotherapy resistance in tumors. Across the study: Patients of Cohort 1 had 0.5 Gy fractions every 2 weeks, which summed to 6.5 Gy. Every two weeks, the protocol called for intravenous cyclophosphamide at 200 mg/m2. It was given one day before each radiation and immunotherapy administration.

CDR1 is SGHTA, CDR2 FQGNSA, per germline. This CDR3 comprises 20 residues. J was trimmed by 2 bases and V by 5 bases; bases with no gene match: 19. Time point specified: before trial treatment. Primers targeting TRAV and TRBV primed first-strand cDNA, covering alpha and beta chains. With a V-primer adapter and a constant-region primer, TCRs were amplified for around 20 PCR cycles. Researchers amplified the isolated mRNA using in vitro transcription. TCRdb independently ran MiXCR on the reads; one entry per CDR3 protein. The table lists around 83,000 distinct CDR3 sequences, under 20% of them singletons. This clonotype was seen many times.

Sample: PBMCs, taken before treatment. The chain links TRBV7-2 to TRBJ1-5; 9 bases align to TRBD1. The clonotype was recovered from a male donor with prostate cancer. As DNA, the CDR3 is TGTGCCAGCAGCCCTCGGGGGACCCGGGACAGGGATCGGGGCAATCAGCCCCAGCATTTT. Translation gives CASSPRGTRDRDRGNQPQHF.